These T cell receptor beta chains were read from a single sample in a study of cytomegalovirus exposure and HLA in healthy donors. Libraries were prepared by immunoSEQ multiplex PCR; TCRdb keeps only in-frame clonotypes and omits some of them. The table shows 180,000 or so clones, with over 60% occurring only once. Source material: PBMCs. These receptors originate from a female donor in good health and CMV-seronegative. CDR3s include the opening cysteine and the closing phenylalanine or tryptophan. A D gene is named only where the DNA matches it firmly. Rows give clone size only sometimes, using once, few, many, or a class for an expanded clone.

D gene: TRBD1
J gene: TRBJ1-1
clone size: -
V gene: TRBV9
CDR3 protein: CASSVATGDTEAFF
CDR3 DNA: TGTGCCAGCAGCGTGGCTACAGGGGACACTGAAGCTTTCTTT

D gene: -
J gene: TRBJ1-1
clone size: once
V gene: TRBV27
CDR3 protein: CASSSPTGKAFF
CDR3 DNA: TGTGCCAGCAGTTCCCCGACAGGAAAAGCTTTCTTT

D gene: -
J gene: TRBJ2-7
clone size: -
V gene: TRBV27
CDR3 protein: CASSLPPEQYF
CDR3 DNA: TGTGCCAGCAGTCTGCCCCCCGAGCAGTACTTC

D gene: TRBD1
J gene: TRBJ2-3
clone size: -
V gene: TRBV7-9
CDR3 protein: CASSLTTGGNSDTQYF
CDR3 DNA: TGTGCCAGCAGCTTAACGACAGGGGGAAACTCAGATACGCAGTATTTT

D gene: -
J gene: TRBJ2-1
clone size: -
V gene: TRBV4-2
CDR3 protein: CASSRDQSGLPREQFF
CDR3 DNA: TGTGCCAGCAGCCGAGATCAAAGCGGCCTCCCTCGGGAGCAGTTCTTC

D gene: TRBD1
J gene: TRBJ2-7
clone size: once
V gene: TRBV10-3
CDR3 protein: CAIGLKDRGLYEQYF
CDR3 DNA: TGTGCCATCGGCCTTAAGGACAGGGGGCTCTACGAGCAGTACTTC

D gene: TRBD2
J gene: TRBJ2-7
clone size: few
V gene: TRBV10-3
CDR3 protein: CAISEGNSGSTYEQYF
CDR3 DNA: TGTGCCATCAGTGAGGGTAATAGCGGGAGCACCTACGAGCAGTACTTC

D gene: -
J gene: TRBJ2-7
clone size: -
V gene: TRBV7-9
CDR3 protein: CASSLAEQYEQYF
CDR3 DNA: TGTGCCAGCAGCTTAGCGGAACAGTACGAGCAGTACTTC

D gene: -
J gene: TRBJ2-3
clone size: -
V gene: TRBV29-1
CDR3 protein: CSVEQGTDTQYF
CDR3 DNA: TGCAGCGTTGAACAGGGGACAGATACGCAGTATTTT

D gene: -
J gene: TRBJ1-1
clone size: -
V gene: TRBV5-4
CDR3 protein: CASSFRAMGTEAFF
CDR3 DNA: TGTGCCAGCAGCTTCAGGGCGATGGGCACTGAAGCTTTCTTT

D gene: -
J gene: TRBJ1-1
clone size: -
V gene: TRBV11-2
CDR3 protein: CASSLRQGVRAFF
CDR3 DNA: TGTGCCAGCAGCCTAAGGCAGGGCGTAAGGGCTTTCTTT

D gene: -
J gene: TRBJ2-7
clone size: -
V gene: TRBV19
CDR3 protein: CASSIDLTGNSYEQYF
CDR3 DNA: TGTGCCAGTAGTATAGATCTCACAGGGAACTCCTACGAGCAGTACTTC

D gene: TRBD1
J gene: TRBJ2-3
clone size: -
V gene: TRBV4-1
CDR3 protein: CASSQSPGQVSWGQYF
CDR3 DNA: TGCGCCAGCAGCCAATCCCCGGGACAGGTATCCTGGGGGCAGTATTTT

D gene: TRBD2
J gene: TRBJ2-3
clone size: -
V gene: TRBV7-9
CDR3 protein: CASSRTSGTDTQYF
CDR3 DNA: TGTGCCAGCAGCAGGACTAGCGGCACAGATACGCAGTATTTT

D gene: TRBD2
J gene: TRBJ2-7
clone size: -
V gene: TRBV7-9
CDR3 protein: CASKLAGVTYEQYF
CDR3 DNA: TGTGCCAGCAAACTAGCGGGGGTGACCTACGAGCAGTACTTC

D gene: -
J gene: TRBJ2-7
clone size: -
V gene: TRBV7-5
CDR3 protein: CVRTVNRKGGESYEQYF
CDR3 DNA: TGTGTCAGAACTGTTAATCGAAAGGGAGGGGAATCCTACGAGCAGTACTTC

D gene: -
J gene: TRBJ2-5
clone size: -
V gene: TRBV7-2
CDR3 protein: CASRSLLASEQYF
CDR3 DNA: TGTGCCAGCAGAAGTCTCCTAGCGTCTGAGCAGTACTTC

D gene: -
J gene: TRBJ2-7
clone size: -
V gene: TRBV4-2
CDR3 protein: CASSQLDSYEQYF
CDR3 DNA: TGTGCCAGCAGCCAATTAGACTCCTACGAGCAGTACTTC

D gene: -
J gene: TRBJ1-6
clone size: -
V gene: TRBV4-2
CDR3 protein: CASSQEWGRVSPLHF
CDR3 DNA: TGTGCCAGCAGCCAAGAGTGGGGCAGGGTCTCACCCCTCCACTTT

D gene: -
J gene: TRBJ2-6
clone size: -
V gene: TRBV4-2
CDR3 protein: CASSQDGTASPGANVLTF
CDR3 DNA: TGTGCCAGCAGCCAAGATGGTACAGCTAGCCCTGGGGCCAACGTCCTGACTTTC

D gene: -
J gene: TRBJ2-7
clone size: -
V gene: TRBV25-1
CDR3 protein: CASRRTDGSYEQYF
CDR3 DNA: TGTGCCAGCCGACGGACAGACGGGTCCTACGAGCAGTACTTC

D gene: -
J gene: TRBJ1-2
clone size: -
V gene: TRBV19
CDR3 protein: CASSSLTESFYGYTF
CDR3 DNA: TGTGCCAGTAGTTCCCTGACAGAATCCTTCTATGGCTACACCTTC

D gene: TRBD2
J gene: TRBJ2-7
clone size: once
V gene: TRBV7-9
CDR3 protein: CASSRLSGLAGGSYEQYF
CDR3 DNA: TGTGCCAGCAGCCGACTCTCGGGACTAGCGGGAGGTTCCTACGAGCAGTACTTC

D gene: -
J gene: TRBJ1-1
clone size: -
V gene: TRBV12-1
CDR3 protein: CASSFLRMNTEAFF
CDR3 DNA: TGTGCCAGCAGCTTCCTCCGTATGAACACTGAAGCTTTCTTT

D gene: -
J gene: TRBJ2-1
clone size: -
V gene: TRBV28
CDR3 protein: CASSSPPGQFF
CDR3 DNA: TGTGCCAGCAGTTCTCCGCCGGGGCAGTTCTTC

D gene: TRBD2
J gene: TRBJ2-5
clone size: -
V gene: TRBV11-3
CDR3 protein: CASSLDSGGGETQYF
CDR3 DNA: TGTGCCAGCAGCTTAGATAGCGGGGGGGGAGAGACCCAGTACTTC

D gene: -
J gene: TRBJ2-5
clone size: -
V gene: TRBV11-2
CDR3 protein: CASSLRTVTGDQYF
CDR3 DNA: TGTGCCAGCAGCTTGCGGACAGTGACCGGGGACCAGTACTTC

D gene: -
J gene: TRBJ2-1
clone size: -
V gene: TRBV10-3
CDR3 protein: CAIRDWAAGREDHNEQFF
CDR3 DNA: TGTGCCATCAGGGATTGGGCCGCGGGTAGGGAGGACCACAATGAGCAGTTCTTC

D gene: -
J gene: TRBJ2-7
clone size: -
V gene: TRBV30
CDR3 protein: CAWRRGLSYEQYF
CDR3 DNA: TGTGCCTGGAGAAGGGGCCTCTCCTACGAGCAGTATTTC